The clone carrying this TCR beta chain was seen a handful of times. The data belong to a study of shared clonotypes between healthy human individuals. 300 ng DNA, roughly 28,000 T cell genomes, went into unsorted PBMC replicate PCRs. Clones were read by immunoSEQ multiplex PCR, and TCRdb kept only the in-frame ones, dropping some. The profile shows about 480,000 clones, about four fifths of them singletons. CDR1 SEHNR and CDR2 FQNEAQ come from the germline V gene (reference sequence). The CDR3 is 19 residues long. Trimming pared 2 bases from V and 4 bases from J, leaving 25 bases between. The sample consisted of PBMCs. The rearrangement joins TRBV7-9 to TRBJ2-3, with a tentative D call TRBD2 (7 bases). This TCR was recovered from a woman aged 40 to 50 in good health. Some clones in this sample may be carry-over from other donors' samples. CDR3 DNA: TGTGCCAGCAGCTTAAAAGTCCGGGCTAGCGGAAAGGGGGCAGATACGCAGTATTTT. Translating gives CASSLKVRASGKGADTQYF.